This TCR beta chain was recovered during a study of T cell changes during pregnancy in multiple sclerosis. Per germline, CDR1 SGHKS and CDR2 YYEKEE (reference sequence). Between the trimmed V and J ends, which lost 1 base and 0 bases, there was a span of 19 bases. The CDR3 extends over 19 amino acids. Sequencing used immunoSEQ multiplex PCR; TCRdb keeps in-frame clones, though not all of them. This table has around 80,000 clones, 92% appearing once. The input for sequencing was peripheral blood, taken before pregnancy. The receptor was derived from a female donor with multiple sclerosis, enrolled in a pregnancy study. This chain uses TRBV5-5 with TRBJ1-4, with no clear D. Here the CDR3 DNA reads TGTGCCAGCAGCTTGATAGGCGGAAGGCGGGGATCAACTAATGAAAAACTGTTTTTT. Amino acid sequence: CASSLIGGRRGSTNEKLFF.